The entry below describes one T cell receptor (beta chain). Per the original data handling: Reference gene primers were amplified, and this amplification served to estimate nucleated cell counts. Libraries were prepared by immunoSEQ multiplex PCR; TCRdb keeps only in-frame clonotypes and omits some of them. The D gene and trimming were derived from the DNA, and the V and J assignments and clone size from that table. Altogether tens of thousands of clones are present, around 89% being singletons, with the ten largest covering approximately 4%. This specimen comes from a study of blood T cell repertoires in COVID-19. Study-level information: Samples representing acute and convalescent COVID-19 were sourced from the United States, Italy and Spain. T cells, B-cell-depleted T cells, or PBMCs supplied cDNA or gDNA.

The germline gives CDR1 MNHEY, CDR2 SVGEGT. V shed 1 base, J shed 5 bases, and the junction held 8 bases outside the gene matches. The CDR3 is made up of 17 amino acids. The rearrangement links TRBV6-2 or TRBV6-3 to TRBJ2-5; 12 bases line up with TRBD2. This TCR was recovered from a human donor in a cohort sampled during active COVID-19. The source material was peripheral blood. The CDR3 here is CASSYWPSGRGAETQYF. The CDR3 DNA is TGTGCCAGCAGTTACTGGCCTAGCGGGAGGGGTGCGGAGACCCAGTACTTC.